This T cell receptor beta chain was sequenced for a study of spatial heterogeneity in lung cancer. Study as a whole: Detection consistently captured more beta-chain sequences than alpha-chain sequences. Raw sequencing reads included, on average, more than eight appearances of each unique TCR and UMI combination.

Time point noted: sample taken at primary tumor resection. No cells were sorted before sequencing. The whole RNA sequenced was extracted from tumor, nontumor lung or frozen PBMC. All TCR cDNA molecules were individually tagged with a unique molecular identifier. TCRdb recomputed calls from the 5' RACE reads with MiXCR, one row per CDR3 protein. The data show 60,000 to 90,000 distinct CDR3 sequences, under 8.5% seen once. The sequence came from a male donor with early-stage non-small cell lung cancer. Sample: PBMCs, taken at surgery.

This CDR3 is CASSTQGANTQYF. CDR3 bases: TGTGCCAGCAGCACACAGGGGGCGAATACGCAGTATTTT. V and J are TRBV5-4 and TRBJ2-3; TRBD1 matches at 9 bases. This CDR3 has 13 amino acids. Germline CDR1 is SGHNT and CDR2 is YYREEE (reference sequence). The junction had 4 bases not matched to a gene; V was cut back by 4 bases and J by 7 bases.